A selection of T cell receptor beta chains follows, all from one sample in a study of cytomegalovirus exposure and HLA in healthy donors. Assay: immunoSEQ multiplex PCR; the TCRdb copy retains only in-frame clones and omits some. This table has 150,000 to 200,000 clones, about 82% appearing once. The sequencing input was PBMCs. The receptors were gathered from a man under 40 in good health and CMV-seropositive. The CDR3 runs from the conserved cysteine through the conserved F or W. D genes are given only for firm matches. Expanded clones are given a class, and other clones once, few, many or no size at all.

TRBV18	-	-	TRBJ2-2	CASSPPQVGSNTGELFF	TGTGCCAGCTCACCACCGCAGGTTGGGTCGAACACCGGGGAGCTGTTTTTT
TRBV6-1	few	-	TRBJ1-5	CASSVTGNQPQHF	TGTGCCAGCAGTGTCACAGGGAATCAGCCCCAGCATTTT
TRBV9	-	TRBD1	TRBJ1-3	CASSVAGTGRGNTIYF	TGTGCCAGCAGCGTAGCTGGGACAGGGAGGGGAAACACCATATATTTT
TRBV7-7	-	-	TRBJ2-7	CASSLAEGSGEQYF	TGTGCTAGCAGCTTAGCGGAGGGGTCGGGAGAGCAGTACTTC
TRBV14	few	-	TRBJ1-3	CASSPPGRRGNTIYF	TGTGCCAGCAGCCCCCCGGGGAGGCGTGGGAACACCATATATTTT
TRBV2	-	TRBD2	TRBJ2-3	CASSEGPSGGFTDTQYF	TGTGCCAGCAGTGAAGGGCCTAGCGGGGGCTTTACAGATACGCAGTATTTT
TRBV7-3	-	-	TRBJ1-6	CASSLGHDSPLHF	TGTGCCAGCAGCTTAGGACATGATTCACCCCTCCACTTT
TRBV12-1	-	-	TRBJ1-5	CASSRRDRTTPAGAYSNQPQHF	TGTGCCAGCAGCCGCCGGGACCGAACTACTCCCGCGGGGGCTTATAGCAATCAGCCCCAGCATTTT
TRBV19	-	-	TRBJ2-2	CASSTRPGSLAGELFF	TGTGCCAGTAGTACTCGACCAGGGTCTTTGGCCGGGGAGCTGTTTTTT
TRBV29-1	-	TRBD1	TRBJ2-5	CSATGGEETQYF	TGCAGCGCCACAGGGGGCGAAGAGACCCAGTACTTC
TRBV7-2	-	-	TRBJ1-2	CASSTSRGAQGYTF	TGTGCCAGCAGCACTAGCCGGGGGGCGCAAGGCTACACCTTC
TRBV11-2	-	-	TRBJ1-1	CASSLDLVNTEAFF	TGTGCCAGCAGCTTAGATCTCGTGAACACTGAAGCTTTCTTT
TRBV9	-	-	TRBJ1-1	CASSVGSTNTEAFF	TGTGCCAGCAGTGTAGGGAGTACGAACACTGAAGCTTTCTTT
TRBV7-6	-	TRBD1	TRBJ2-3	CASSLVWTGNTDTQYF	TGTGCCAGCAGCTTAGTATGGACAGGGAACACAGATACGCAGTATTTT
TRBV15	-	-	TRBJ2-7	CATSTQGNYEQYF	TGTGCCACCAGCACCCAGGGGAACTACGAGCAGTACTTC
TRBV5-1	-	-	TRBJ2-2	CASTHTGELFF	TGCGCCAGCACTCACACCGGGGAGCTGTTTTTT
TRBV5-1	-	TRBD1	TRBJ2-1	CASSLNPGTGTTIEQFF	TGCGCCAGCAGCTTAAACCCCGGGACAGGGACTACAATAGAGCAGTTCTTC
TRBV7-9	-	TRBD1	TRBJ2-5	CASSPDRETQYF	TGTGCCAGCAGCCCGGACAGGGAGACCCAGTACTTC
TRBV7-9	-	TRBD1	TRBJ1-6	CASIGTGQLGSPLHF	TGTGCCAGCATCGGGACAGGGCAGCTGGGGTCACCCCTCCACTTT
TRBV19	-	TRBD1	TRBJ2-1	CASSPGTGANEQFF	TGTGCCAGTAGTCCGGGGACAGGGGCGAATGAGCAGTTCTTC
TRBV6-6	-	-	TRBJ1-1	CASRHSGQQEAFF	TGTGCCAGCAGGCATTCAGGACAGCAGGAAGCTTTCTTT
TRBV4-3	-	TRBD2	TRBJ2-7	CASSQDLRGGNYEQYF	TGCGCCAGCAGCCAAGATTTGCGGGGGGGAAACTACGAGCAGTACTTC
TRBV5-4	-	-	TRBJ1-1	CASRGGFTEAFF	TGTGCCAGCAGGGGAGGGTTCACTGAAGCTTTCTTT
TRBV7-2	-	TRBD1	TRBJ1-4	CASSSPGQGAKLFF	TGTGCCAGCAGCTCTCCGGGACAGGGGGCGAAACTGTTTTTT
TRBV6-5	once	-	TRBJ2-7	CASSYLQGYEQYF	TGTGCCAGCAGTTACCTACAGGGCTACGAGCAGTACTTC
TRBV10-3	once	-	TRBJ2-5	CAISEFREETQYF	TGTGCCATCAGTGAGTTTCGGGAAGAGACCCAGTACTTC
TRBV4-1	-	-	TRBJ2-7	CASSQERVASSYEQYF	TGCGCCAGCAGCCAAGAAAGGGTAGCGAGCTCCTACGAGCAGTACTTC
TRBV27	-	-	TRBJ1-1	CASRSGPGTYTEAFF	TGTGCCAGCAGGTCCGGTCCAGGGACTTACACTGAAGCTTTCTTT
TRBV6-1	-	-	TRBJ2-7	CASSEQGHRPYEQYF	TGTGCCAGCAGTGAACAGGGGCATCGACCCTACGAGCAGTACTTC
TRBV18	-	-	TRBJ2-2	CASSPSPNSNTGELFF	TGTGCCAGCTCACCATCCCCCAACTCCAACACCGGGGAGCTGTTTTTT
TRBV18	-	-	TRBJ2-1	CASSPLGYNEQFF	TGTGCCAGCTCACCCCTCGGGTACAATGAGCAGTTCTTC
TRBV9	once	TRBD2	TRBJ2-1	CASSVGGLAGHEQFF	TGTGCCAGCAGCGTAGGGGGACTAGCGGGCCATGAGCAGTTCTTC